Each of the 27 T cell receptor beta chains below was sequenced from the same sample in a study of type 1 regulatory T cells. Findings of the study overall: Type 1 regulatory T cells had a more restricted TCR repertoire than non-type 1 regulatory T cells.

Antigens of these TCRs are unknown. TCRdb processed the reads anew with MiXCR; each CDR3 protein has one entry. The repertoire consists of roughly 71,000 distinct CDR3 sequences, with less than 25% occurring once and the leading ten covering 8.3%. The sample consisted of cultured type 1 regulatory T (Tr1) cells, either the whole culture or a sorted fraction (not recorded which). All receptors derive from a human donor in good health.

This clonotype was picked up a small number of times. The chain couples TRBV12-3 or TRBV12-4 to TRBJ1-1; possibly TRBD1 for D (5 bases). The CDR3 is 14 amino acids. The V and J ends lost 3 bases and 5 bases respectively, with 13 bases between them. This chain's CDR3 is CASSLRQGGTEAFF. Here the CDR3 DNA reads TGTGCCAGCAGTTTGCGCCAGGGAGGGACTGAAGCTTTCTTT.

A few counts support this clonotype. The genes are TRBV20-1 and TRBJ1-6; possibly TRBD1 for D (5 bases). CDR3 size: 14 residues. The germline CDR1 and CDR2 sequences are DFQATT and SNEGSKA (reference sequence). The ends were cut back, 5 bases at V and 7 bases at J, with 15 bases in the middle. The CDR3: CSAPLGGGNSPLHF. The CDR3, as DNA: TGCAGTGCTCCCCTTGGGGGGGGGAATTCACCCCTCCACTTT.

This clonotype turned up a few times. The chain is built from TRBV12-3 or TRBV12-4 and TRBJ1-5; D call uncertain. V lost 5 bases and J lost 0, with 5 bases in between. CDR3 length: 13 amino acids. The CDR3 DNA is TGTGCCAGCAGTGGAACTAGCAATCAGCCCCAGCATTTT. Protein sequence: CASSGTSNQPQHF.

This clonotype has a single count. The chain is built from TRBV2 and TRBJ2-7, with 8 bases aligning to TRBD2. V was clipped by 3 bases and J by 2 bases; unmatched bases: 6. This CDR3 region has 15 residues. The V gene's germline CDR1 is SNHLY and CDR2 FYNNEI. CDR3 region: CASSDGTRGPYEQYF. DNA of the CDR3: TGTGCCAGCAGTGATGGGACTAGAGGCCCCTACGAGCAGTACTTC. Using reference TRBV2 and TRBJ2-7 for the parts outside the CDR3, the full variable domain is EPEVTQTPSHQVTQMGQEVILRCVPISNHLYFYWYRQILGQKVEFLVSFYNNEISEKSEIFDDQFSVERPDGSNFTLKIRSTKLEDSAMYFCASSDGTRGPYEQYFGPGTRLTVT.

This clonotype is medium-sized. The V call is TRBV7-2, the J call TRBJ1-3; possible D gene TRBD1, 6 bases. Germline V lookup: CDR1 SGHTA, CDR2 FQGNSA. V gave up 2 bases and J gave up 4 bases, with 9 bases separating them. The CDR3 totals 14 residues. The CDR3 region has the DNA TGTGCCAGCAGCTTATCAGGGGACGGAAACACCATATATTTT. It yields the protein CASSLSGDGNTIYF.

The rearrangement joins TRBV19 to TRBJ1-1, with TRBD1 identical over 9 bases. From germline, CDR1 is LNHDA and CDR2 SQIVND (reference sequence). The trim removed 5 bases at V and 3 bases at J, leaving 4 bases unmatched. The CDR3 sequence is 14 residues long. Here the CDR3 DNA reads TGTGCCAGTAGTGCGGGACAGGGATACACTGAAGCTTTCTTT. This codes for CASSAGQGYTEAFF. Full variable domain (outside the CDR3, taken from reference TRBV19 and TRBJ1-1): DGGITQSPKYLFRKEGQNVTLSCEQNLNHDAMYWYRQDPGQGLRLIYYSQIVNDFQKGDIAEGYSVSREKKESFPLTVTSAQKNPTAFYLCASSAGQGYTEAFFGQGTRLTVV.

The chain joins TRBV7-2 to TRBJ2-3; D may be TRBD2 (6 bases). The germline V gene has CDR1 SGHTA and CDR2 FQGNSA. There are 14 residues in the CDR3. The germline V and J ends were trimmed by 10 bases and 0 bases, with 14 bases remaining between them. The CDR3 is CATLKRASTDTQYF. The CDR3 bases are TGTGCCACCCTCAAGCGGGCCAGCACAGATACGCAGTATTTT. The complete variable domain, with remaining parts taken from reference TRBV7-2 and TRBJ2-3, reads GAGVSQSPSNKVTEKGKDVELRCDPISGHTALYWYRQSLGQGLEFLIYFQGNSAPDKSGLPSDRFSAERTGGSVSTLTIQRTQQEDSAVYLCATLKRASTDTQYFGPGTRLTVL.

The rearrangement uses TRBV12-3 or TRBV12-4 and TRBJ1-2; 7 nucleotides agree with TRBD1. With 3 bases clipped from V and 2 bases from J, the junction kept 9 bases outside the gene matches. CDR3 size: 16 residues. The CDR3 coding sequence is TGTGCCAGCAGTTTGCGAGGGGGCCCTTTCAACTATGGCTACACCTTC. This gives the protein CASSLRGGPFNYGYTF.

The chain employs TRBV20-1 and TRBJ2-3; possible D gene TRBD1, 6 bases. Looked up from germline, CDR1 is DFQATT and CDR2 is SNEGSKA (reference sequence). The CDR3 runs 15 residues. V lost 5 bases to trimming and J lost 2 bases, with 17 bases between them. The CDR3 nucleotides are TGCAGTGCTGTCCCGGGACACAAAATCACAGATACGCAGTATTTT. Protein: CSAVPGHKITDTQYF.

This chain links TRBV18 with TRBJ2-1, with 9 bases that match TRBD2. V shed 4 bases and J 5 bases; nucleotides not matched to a gene: 6. Germline lookup yields CDR1 KGHSH and CDR2 LQKENI. This CDR3 comprises 15 residues. The CDR3 loop is CASSLRTSDNNEQFF. The CDR3, as DNA: TGTGCCAGCTCACTACGGACTAGCGACAACAATGAGCAGTTCTTC.

The CDR3: CASSPRTGAVYGYTF. The CDR3 DNA is TGCGCCAGCAGCCCCCGGACAGGGGCGGTATATGGCTACACCTTC. V gene TRBV4-3 combines with J gene TRBJ1-2; 9 bases line up with TRBD1. Losses at the gene ends were 4 bases for V and 5 bases for J; bases not matched to a gene: 8. This CDR3 region has 15 residues. The germline V gene encodes CDR1 LGHNA and CDR2 YSLEER.

The chain has TRBV3-1 and TRBJ1-5; no clear D. Trimming took off 0 bases at V and 3 bases at J, with 9 bases between the two ends. The germline V gene encodes CDR1 LGHDT and CDR2 YNNKEL (reference sequence). There are 15 residues in the CDR3. In DNA form, the CDR3 reads TGTGCCAGCAGCCAAGACTCGCGAGCCAATCAGCCCCAGCATTTT. The encoded protein is CASSQDSRANQPQHF.

This chain uses TRBV28 with TRBJ1-2; D possibly corresponds to TRBD1 (5 bases). Germline CDR1 and CDR2: MDHEN and SYDVKM. V lost 7 bases, J lost 4 bases, and 22 bases lay in between. The CDR3 consists of 16 residues. This CDR3 is CASTPLDSKNLYGYTF. The CDR3 nucleotides read TGTGCCAGCACCCCACTCGACAGCAAAAACCTCTATGGCTACACCTTC.

This clonotype was seen a few times. The J gene is TRBJ2-7, the V gene TRBV20-1; TRBD2 agrees at 11 bases. The CDR3 length is 14 residues. After removal of 6 bases from V and 6 bases from J, the junction contained 10 bases not matched to a gene. The germline V gene encodes CDR1 DFQATT and CDR2 SNEGSKA (reference sequence). This CDR3 reads CSAKGGLAGPEQYF. The CDR3 DNA sequence: TGCAGTGCCAAGGGAGGACTAGCGGGCCCCGAGCAGTACTTC.

This clonotype has a handful of counts. The J gene is TRBJ1-1, the V gene TRBV5-1; D perhaps matches TRBD1 (6 bases). The V end lost 3 bases, the J end lost 0 bases, and 12 bases lay between the germline ends. Germline V lookup: CDR1 SGHRS, CDR2 YFSETQ. The CDR3 is made up of 15 amino acids. The CDR3 here is CASSSVAGVNTEAFF. CDR3 DNA: TGCGCCAGCAGCTCGGTCGCAGGGGTGAACACTGAAGCTTTCTTT.

This clonotype was counted once. The V call is TRBV28, the J call TRBJ2-1; D unresolved. The germline V gene encodes CDR1 MDHEN and CDR2 SYDVKM. Trimming took off 8 bases at V and 5 bases at J, with 7 bases between the two ends. The length of the CDR3 is 11 residues. The chain's CDR3 is CASYNNNEQFF. The CDR3 bases are TGTGCCAGCTATAACAACAATGAGCAGTTCTTC.

This clonotype has only a few counts. J is TRBJ1-5 and V is TRBV19; 8 bases fit TRBD1. There are 15 residues in the CDR3. V dropped 6 bases and J dropped 6; count of bases not matched to a gene: 10. Germline-derived CDR1 and CDR2 are LNHDA and SQIVND (reference sequence). CDR3 loop: CASRRSGGAGQPQHF. In nucleotides, the CDR3 is TGTGCCAGTAGGCGGTCAGGGGGCGCAGGTCAGCCCCAGCATTTT.

This clonotype was seen repeatedly, ten times or more. The CDR3 DNA sequence: TGTGCCAGCAGCCCCGGGAATCTTAATGAAAAACTGTTTTTT. Translated, it gives CASSPGNLNEKLFF. J is TRBJ1-4 and V is TRBV3-1; unclear D gene. Per the germline V gene, CDR1 is LGHDT and CDR2 is YNNKEL (reference sequence). The CDR3 consists of 14 residues. Trimming took off 4 bases at V and 4 bases at J, with 10 bases between the two ends.

V and J are TRBV12-3 or TRBV12-4 and TRBJ2-7, with D possibly matching TRBD1 (5 bases). With 6 bases removed from V and 3 bases from J, the gap between germline ends came to 9 bases. The CDR3 runs 12 residues. CDR3 in amino acids: CASSIQVYEQYF. The CDR3 nucleotides are TGTGCCAGCAGCATACAGGTCTACGAGCAGTACTTC.

This clonotype came up a few times. The chain employs TRBV12-3 or TRBV12-4 and TRBJ1-1; D remains ambiguous. The CDR3 runs 13 residues. V lost 6 bases, J lost 4 bases, and 12 bases lay in between. The CDR3 DNA is TGTGCCAGCAGGAGCACCGGCGTCACTGAAGCTTTCTTT. Amino acid sequence: CASRSTGVTEAFF.

The chain uses TRBV20-1 and TRBJ2-1; 7 nucleotides match TRBD1. J was trimmed by 9 bases and V by 5 bases; bases with no gene match: 10. The CDR3 runs 13 residues. The germline V gene encodes CDR1 DFQATT and CDR2 SNEGSKA (reference sequence). The CDR3 DNA reads TGCAGTGCTCGCCCAGGGGGTCGGGGTGAGCAGTTCTTC. Encoded protein: CSARPGGRGEQFF.

This clonotype was found a few times. The V gene is TRBV14, the J gene TRBJ2-3; no firm D call. CDR3 length: 14 amino acids. In germline, CDR1 is SGHDN, CDR2 FVKESK. Trimming took 4 bases from V and 4 from J, leaving 12 bases between them. The CDR3 DNA is TGTGCCAGCAGCCGCTTTCAAGGACCAGATACGCAGTATTTT. Translation gives CASSRFQGPDTQYF.

This clonotype was seen many times. The V and J genes are TRBV15 and TRBJ1-1; the D gene is possibly TRBD1 (6 bases). The CDR3 loop spans 12 amino acids. Germline-derived CDR1 and CDR2 are LNHNV and YYDKDF (reference sequence). V dropped 0 bases and J dropped 13 bases, with 12 bases sitting between them. In nucleotides, the CDR3 is TGTGCCACCAGCAGAGATCAGGGGAGAGGTTTCTTT. Translating it yields CATSRDQGRGFF.

The chain employs TRBV29-1 and TRBJ1-1; perhaps TRBD1 as D (5 bases). The V gene's germline CDR1 is SQVTM and CDR2 ANQGSEA. The length of the CDR3 is 13 residues. V shed 7 bases and J shed 1 base, with 13 bases lying between them. The CDR3 DNA is TGCAGCGCCCATGTACAGGCGAACACTGAAGCTTTCTTT. The encoded protein is CSAHVQANTEAFF.

In this sample, this clonotype turned up many times. The rearrangement links TRBV2 to TRBJ2-1; D is possibly TRBD1 (6 bases). Germline V gene lookup returns CDR1 SNHLY and CDR2 FYNNEI. Between the trimmed V and J ends, which lost 7 bases and 6 bases, there was a span of 13 bases. This CDR3 is 13 amino acids long. The CDR3 sequence is CASIGTGSNEQFF. Here the CDR3 DNA reads TGTGCCAGCATAGGCACAGGGAGCAATGAGCAGTTCTTC.

This clonotype was detected a few times. The J gene is TRBJ1-5, the V gene TRBV5-1; D gene uncertain. V lost 0 bases, J lost 2 bases, and 9 bases lay in between. From germline, CDR1 is SGHRS and CDR2 YFSETQ. The length of the CDR3 is 15 residues. In DNA form, the CDR3 reads TGCGCCAGCAGCTTGGGACAAAACGGCAATCAGCCCCAGCATTTT. Protein sequence: CASSLGQNGNQPQHF.

Remarks on this clonotype: A much larger clonotype is one base distant, so this may be a read error. The chain joins TRBV28 to TRBJ1-3; D not resolved. The CDR3 spans 12 residues. Germline V gene data show CDR1 as MDHEN and CDR2 as SYDVKM. In nucleotides, the CDR3 is TGTGCCAACAGTCTTCAGGGAAACACCATATATTTT. The encoded protein is CANSLQGNTIYF.